This T cell receptor (beta chain) was identified during a study of cytomegalovirus exposure and HLA in healthy donors. Study summary: The same platform was used for the roughly 120 validation repertoires and the roughly 720 first-cohort repertoires, a later analysis reported. Overall study findings and caveats: Most observed TCR sequences were rare, whereas some public TCRs were detected in many donors. According to the study, 180 or so TCR beta chains were cytomegalovirus-associated.

Worth noting for this clone: The antigen is not known.

TCRdb keeps only in-frame clones here, not all; method: immunoSEQ multiplex PCR. The sample lists some 310,000 clones, roughly 87% seen once, with roughly 0.88% in the top ten. The CDR3 sequence is 11 residues long. In germline, CDR1 is MGHDK, CDR2 SYGVNS. Trimming left V 4 bases short and J 6 bases short, with 3 bases between. The source material was PBMCs. The chain combines TRBV25-1 with TRBJ2-2; D unclear. The TCR was taken from a man aged 25-45 years in good health and CMV-seronegative. The CDR3 reads CASSAAGELFF. The CDR3 nucleotides read TGTGCCAGCAGTGCAGCCGGGGAGCTGTTTTTT.